These 5 T cell receptor beta chains came from one sample sequenced in a study of blood T cell repertoires in COVID-19 (dated by TCRdb to 2018 to 2021). Libraries came from the immunoSEQ multiplex PCR assay. Not all clones reach the TCRdb copy of this immuneACCESS table, which keeps in-frame sequences only. Checked studies attribute under half of the gap to unresolved V genes and leave the rest unexplained. The sample table lists roughly 130,000 clones, 75% to 85% of them with a count of one. The ten largest clones capture roughly 5.2% of the sample. The sequencing input was peripheral blood. These receptors were taken from a woman in her 70s with COVID-19, enrolled during active disease.

This chain uses TRBV6-5 with TRBJ1-3; tentative D call: TRBD1 (6 bases). Germline loops: CDR1 MNHEY, CDR2 SVGAGI. The CDR3 consists of 14 residues. The germline V and J ends were trimmed by 8 bases and 4 bases, with 15 bases remaining between them. The CDR3 DNA reads as TGTGCCAGCCATCGAGGGGGATCAGGAAACACCATATATTTT. Protein sequence: CASHRGGSGNTIYF.

This clone was counted at least ten times. J is TRBJ2-2 and V is TRBV4-3, with a tentative D call TRBD2 (5 bases). The CDR3 runs 15 residues. Germline values: CDR1 LGHNA, CDR2 YSLEER. Between the trimmed V and J ends, which lost 0 bases and 6 bases, there was a span of 11 bases. In DNA, the CDR3 is TGCGCCAGCAGCCAAGACGTGGGGAGCGCCGGGGAGCTGTTTTTT. This encodes CASSQDVGSAGELFF.

The chain has TRBV6-1 and TRBJ1-5, with D hard to call. V dropped 1 base and J dropped 5 bases, with 6 bases sitting between them. The germline CDR1 and CDR2 sequences are MNHNS and SASEGT. The CDR3 contains 13 residues. The CDR3 DNA reads TGTGCCAGCAGTGAAGTCCCATATCAGCCCCAGCATTTT. Amino acid sequence: CASSEVPYQPQHF.

V usage is TRBV3-1 (or the pseudogene TRBV3-2) and J usage is TRBJ2-7; TRBD2 matches 13 bases. This CDR3 is built from 15 residues. The trim removed 6 bases at V and 3 bases at J, leaving 5 bases unmatched. Germline lookup yields CDR1 LGHDT and CDR2 YNNKEL (reference sequence). The CDR3 sequence: CASRSGLAGNYEQYF. CDR3 coding DNA: TGTGCCAGCAGATCGGGACTAGCGGGGAACTACGAGCAGTACTTC.

The chain employs TRBV19 and TRBJ2-1, with no clear D. Germline CDR1 is LNHDA and CDR2 is SQIVND (reference sequence). The ends were cut back, 9 bases at V and 9 bases at J, with 21 bases in the middle. The CDR3 loop spans 14 amino acids. Here the CDR3 DNA reads TGTGCCAGCAAAACCGCGGTTATGGTTGGTGAGCAGTTCTTC. Its translation: CASKTAVMVGEQFF.